Following are 31 T cell receptor beta chains from one sample sequenced in a study of cytomegalovirus exposure and HLA in healthy donors. The primer mix had 60 Vbeta and 13 Jbeta primers. Using immunoSEQ multiplex PCR, the repertoire was profiled, and TCRdb retains in-frame clones only, with some absent. The table records 110,000 to 150,000 clones, 65% to 80% of them present only once. The sample comprised PBMCs. The receptor set was obtained from a male donor in good health and CMV-seronegative.

This chain links TRBV6-6 with TRBJ2-5; 9 nucleotides match TRBD2. Germline V gene sequence: CDR1 MNHNY, CDR2 SVGAGI (reference sequence). Trimming at V came to 2 bases and at J to 6 bases, leaving 10 bases not matched to a gene. There are 16 residues in the CDR3. The CDR3 protein is CASSYRDSGSSKTQYF. DNA of the CDR3: TGTGCCAGCAGTTACAGGGATAGCGGGAGTAGTAAGACCCAGTACTTC.

The chain uses TRBV27 and TRBJ2-1; 9 positions match TRBD1. Unmatched junction bases numbered 2, after V lost 4 bases and J lost 1 base. CDR3 size: 15 residues. The germline V gene encodes CDR1 MNHEY and CDR2 SMNVEV (reference sequence). This CDR3 reads CASSSGQGSYNEQFF. In nucleotides, the CDR3 is TGTGCCAGCAGTTCCGGACAGGGGTCCTACAATGAGCAGTTCTTC.

The V gene is TRBV11-3, the J gene TRBJ1-1, with 7 bases identical to TRBD1. Germline-derived CDR1 and CDR2 are SGHNT and YENEEA. The CDR3 is 13 amino acids. V lost 5 bases and J lost 4; bases outside the gene matches: 4. The CDR3 here is CASSATGVTEAFF. The CDR3 nucleotides are TGTGCCAGCAGCGCCACAGGGGTCACTGAAGCTTTCTTT.

The count of this clone is one. The chain links TRBV5-4 to TRBJ1-2; maybe TRBD1 (6 bases). CDR3 length equals 15 residues. Germline-derived CDR1 and CDR2 are SGHNT and YYREEE (reference sequence). The V gene lost 6 bases and the J gene lost 7 bases, with 22 bases spanning the gap. The CDR3 protein is CASTDGTGIYGGYTF. CDR3 DNA sequence: TGTGCCAGCACGGACGGAACAGGGATATACGGTGGCTACACCTTC.

The chain employs TRBV30 and TRBJ1-5, with 7 bases identical to TRBD1. This CDR3 spans 15 amino acids. The trim removed 1 base at V and 3 bases at J, leaving 6 bases unmatched. CDR1 GTSNPN and CDR2 SVGIG come from the germline V gene (reference sequence). The CDR3: CAWSGYDRVNQPQHF. The CDR3 bases are TGTGCCTGGAGTGGATACGACAGGGTCAATCAGCCCCAGCATTTT.

This clone has more than one count but fewer than ten. The chain links TRBV5-5 to TRBJ1-5, with D hard to call. Trimming shortened V by 0 bases and J by 0 bases, and 7 bases separated the two germline ends. CDR1 and CDR2 from the germline V gene are SGHKS and YYEKEE (reference sequence). This CDR3 spans 15 amino acids. The CDR3 reads CASSLGPNSNQPQHF. As DNA, the CDR3 is TGTGCCAGCAGCTTGGGTCCCAATAGCAATCAGCCCCAGCATTTT.

The gene calls are TRBV19 and TRBJ1-1; D is unclear. Per germline, CDR1 LNHDA and CDR2 SQIVND (reference sequence). The CDR3 length is 13 residues. V lost 5 bases to trimming and J lost 5 bases, with 12 bases between them. The DNA for the CDR3 is TGTGCCAGTAGTCCCACGGGGTGGACTGAAGCTTTCTTT. Residues: CASSPTGWTEAFF.

CDR3 bases: TGTGCCAGCAGCGTGGGGACAGGGATGGCAGGGGATACGCAGTATTTT. Encoded protein: CASSVGTGMAGDTQYF. The gene calls are TRBV9 and TRBJ2-3; TRBD1 agrees at 9 bases. The CDR3 extends over 16 amino acids. Trimming at V came to 2 bases and at J to 6 bases, leaving 10 bases not matched to a gene. CDR1 and CDR2 (germline): SGDLS, YYNGEE.

This chain connects TRBV6-5 to TRBJ1-4, with 7 bases fitting TRBD1. Germline V gene sequence: CDR1 MNHEY, CDR2 SVGAGI. V lost 0 bases to trimming and J lost 8 bases; unmatched junction nucleotides: 9. The CDR3 is 16 residues long. This CDR3 reads CASSYSLIPGGEKLFF. As DNA, the CDR3 is TGTGCCAGCAGTTACTCCTTAATTCCAGGGGGAGAAAAACTGTTTTTT.

The chain employs TRBV19 and TRBJ2-3; TRBD2 matches 16 bases. The CDR3 is 18 amino acids. Germline-derived CDR1 and CDR2 are LNHDA and SQIVND (reference sequence). Germline trimming cut 5 bases from V and 7 bases from J; bases unmatched to any gene: 12. The CDR3 here is CASSSYSGTSGRAYTQYF. The DNA for the CDR3 is TGTGCCAGTAGTTCCTACTCCGGGACTAGCGGGAGGGCCTATACGCAGTATTTT. Full variable domain (rest looked up from reference TRBV19 and TRBJ2-3): DGGITQSPKYLFRKEGQNVTLSCEQNLNHDAMYWYRQDPGQGLRLIYYSQIVNDFQKGDIAEGYSVSREKKESFPLTVTSAQKNPTAFYLCASSSYSGTSGRAYTQYFGPGTRLTVL.

The chain combines TRBV9 with TRBJ1-2; TRBD1 aligns across 10 bases. The CDR3 covers 14 residues. V dropped 6 bases and J dropped 2; count of bases not matched to a gene: 4. The germline V gene has CDR1 SGDLS and CDR2 YYNGEE. DNA for the CDR3: TGTGCCAGCACCGAGGACAGGGGGAACTATGGCTACACCTTC. As protein: CASTEDRGNYGYTF.

The J gene is TRBJ1-5, the V gene TRBV11-2; D perhaps matches TRBD1 (5 bases). The V end lost 1 base, the J end lost 6 bases, and 7 bases lay between the germline ends. CDR1 and CDR2 from the germline V gene are SGHAT and FQNNGV. The length of the CDR3 is 13 residues. DNA for the CDR3: TGTGCCAGCAGCTTAGGACAGCGTCAGCCCCAGCATTTT. Translation gives CASSLGQRQPQHF. The whole variable domain, remainder taken from reference TRBV11-2 and TRBJ1-5, is EAGVAQSPRYKIIEKRQSVAFWCNPISGHATLYWYQQILGQGPKLLIQFQNNGVVDDSQLPKDRFSAERLKGVDSTLKIQPAKLEDSAVYLCASSLGQRQPQHFGDGTRLSIL.

V usage is TRBV19 and J usage is TRBJ1-2; TRBD1 agrees at 10 bases. V shed 9 bases and J 4 bases; nucleotides not matched to a gene: 11. Germline CDR1 LNHDA, CDR2 SQIVND (reference sequence). This CDR3 has 15 amino acids. CDR3 loop: CASGTGVGMAYGYTF. CDR3 nucleotide sequence: TGTGCCAGCGGGACAGGGGTTGGGATGGCCTATGGCTACACCTTC.

The V call is TRBV6-5, the J call TRBJ2-3; D possibly corresponds to TRBD2 (6 bases). V dropped 6 bases and J dropped 0 bases, with 10 bases sitting between them. CDR3 length equals 14 residues. The germline gives CDR1 MNHEY, CDR2 SVGAGI. CDR3 bases: TGTGCCAGCAGGCCGGGACTTAGCACAGATACGCAGTATTTT. Encoded protein: CASRPGLSTDTQYF.

V usage is TRBV7-3 and J usage is TRBJ2-1; TRBD2 matches 8 bases. The CDR3 consists of 15 residues. CDR1 SGHTA and CDR2 FQGTGA come from the germline V gene. J gave up 2 bases and V 2 bases, and 2 bases lay outside the gene matches. The CDR3 is CASSLPGRAYNEQFF. The DNA of the CDR3 is TGTGCCAGCAGCTTACCCGGGAGGGCCTACAATGAGCAGTTCTTC.

The CDR3 sequence: CSVPGGRSLFF. Here the CDR3 DNA reads TGCAGTGTCCCGGGGGGGAGGTCCCTGTTTTTT. V and J are TRBV20-1 and TRBJ1-4; TRBD1 might be the D (5 bases). Germline V lookup: CDR1 DFQATT, CDR2 SNEGSKA (reference sequence). The germline V and J ends were trimmed by 7 bases and 14 bases, with 17 bases remaining between them. CDR3 length: 11 amino acids.

This rearrangement joins TRBV7-2 to TRBJ1-5, with a tentative D call TRBD1 (5 bases). This CDR3 is 14 amino acids long. From germline, CDR1 is SGHTA and CDR2 FQGNSA. V lost 2 bases and J 6 bases, leaving 11 bases between the germline ends. The CDR3: CASSLQGVSQPQHF. CDR3 bases: TGTGCCAGCAGCTTACAAGGGGTAAGTCAGCCCCAGCATTTT.

This clone was counted a few times. This chain links TRBV19 with TRBJ2-1; TRBD2 aligns across 10 bases. The CDR3 loop spans 14 amino acids. The trim removed 7 bases at V and 4 bases at J, leaving 4 bases unmatched. Germline CDR1 reads LNHDA; CDR2 reads SQIVND (reference sequence). Here the CDR3 reads CASKGTSEYNEQFF. The CDR3 nucleotides are TGTGCCAGTAAGGGGACTAGCGAATACAATGAGCAGTTCTTC.

The chain combines TRBV18 with TRBJ1-2, with TRBD1 matching 9 bases. The germline V gene has CDR1 KGHSH and CDR2 LQKENI. This CDR3 spans 16 amino acids. Losses at the gene ends were 5 bases for V and 1 base for J; bases not matched to a gene: 8. The CDR3 sequence: CASSSGQGAGNYGYTF. CDR3 nucleotides: TGTGCCAGCTCATCGGGACAGGGAGCGGGTAACTATGGCTACACCTTC. The full variable domain, its missing parts supplied by reference TRBV18 and TRBJ1-2, is NAGVMQNPRHLVRRRGQEARLRCSPMKGHSHVYWYRQLPEEGLKFMVYLQKENIIDESGMPKERFSAEFPKEGPSILRIQQVVRGDSAAYFCASSSGQGAGNYGYTFGSGTRLTVV.

The CDR3 DNA reads TGTGCCAGCTCACCCCGACAGGGAAAGAAAGGCGAGCAGTACTTC. Its protein is CASSPRQGKKGEQYF. The V gene is TRBV18, the J gene TRBJ2-7, with TRBD1 matching 7 bases. The CDR3 consists of 15 residues. V lost 3 bases, J lost 6 bases, and 11 bases stayed unmatched. Per the germline V gene, CDR1 is KGHSH and CDR2 is LQKENI.

V gene TRBV5-1 combines with J gene TRBJ1-3; weak D call: TRBD1 (5 bases). The V gene's germline CDR1 is SGHRS and CDR2 YFSETQ. Trimming pared 4 bases from V and 10 bases from J, leaving 18 bases between. This CDR3 is built from 14 residues. CDR3 loop: CASSLKDTVGTIYF. The CDR3 region has the DNA TGCGCCAGCAGCCTAAAGGACACGGTAGGGACCATATATTTT.

This clone appeared a few times. The chain recombines TRBV7-8 with TRBJ2-7; TRBD1 might be the D (7 bases). Germline V gives CDR1 SGHVS, CDR2 FQNEAQ. Trimming pared 5 bases from V and 2 bases from J, leaving 25 bases between. This CDR3 has 18 residues. This CDR3 is CASSVPSQGGGGTYEQYF. In DNA, the CDR3 is TGTGCCAGCAGCGTCCCTAGTCAGGGGGGAGGAGGCACCTACGAGCAGTACTTC.

The rearrangement uses TRBV5-6 and TRBJ1-2; D unclear. The CDR3 is 13 residues long. Germline-derived CDR1 and CDR2 are SGHDT and YYEEEE. Trimming took 0 bases from V and 1 from J, leaving 4 bases between them. The DNA for the CDR3 is TGTGCCAGCAGCTTGGTCAGTAACTATGGCTACACCTTC. Translating it yields CASSLVSNYGYTF.

The chain is built from TRBV28 and TRBJ2-7; 9 nucleotides agree with TRBD1. V was clipped by 5 bases and J by 3 bases; unmatched bases: 5. Germline loops: CDR1 MDHEN, CDR2 SYDVKM. The CDR3 loop spans 14 amino acids. The CDR3 loop reads CASSPLGQGYEQYF. DNA of the CDR3: TGTGCCAGCAGTCCCCTGGGACAGGGCTACGAGCAGTACTTC.

The chain combines TRBV12-5 with TRBJ2-7, with D maybe TRBD2 (5 bases). The CDR3 covers 13 residues. The germline gives CDR1 LGHNT, CDR2 FRNRAP. Trimming took 2 bases from V and 5 from J, leaving 10 bases between them. The CDR3, as DNA: TGTGCTAGTGGTTTGAACGGGATCGACGAGCAGTACTTC. Protein product: CASGLNGIDEQYF.

J is TRBJ2-1 and V is TRBV6-6; 13 bases align to TRBD2. The germline V gene has CDR1 MNHNY and CDR2 SVGAGI (reference sequence). Trimming took 8 bases from V and 9 from J; bases not matched to a gene: 7. CDR3 length: 14 residues. CDR3 in amino acids: CASGTSGERGEQFF. CDR3 DNA sequence: TGTGCCAGCGGGACTAGCGGGGAGCGCGGTGAGCAGTTCTTC.

This clone showed up just once. The gene calls are TRBV19 and TRBJ2-1; 9 bases are shared with TRBD2. Germline V gene data show CDR1 as LNHDA and CDR2 as SQIVND (reference sequence). Unmatched junction bases numbered 11, after V lost 2 bases and J lost 9 bases. The CDR3 runs to 16 residues. The CDR3 protein is CASSITPVAGAGEQFF. In DNA, the CDR3 is TGTGCCAGTAGTATAACTCCCGTAGCGGGAGCGGGTGAGCAGTTCTTC.

The CDR3 sequence: CASRQAGASGEQYF. The CDR3 nucleotides are TGTGCCAGCAGGCAAGCGGGAGCTTCGGGAGAGCAGTACTTC. The genes are TRBV6-1 and TRBJ2-7; 8 nucleotides match TRBD2. CDR1 is MNHNS and CDR2 is SASEGT in the germline V gene. V trimming: 6 bases; J trimming: 7 bases; junction bases outside the gene matches: 11. This CDR3 is built from 14 residues.

The J gene is TRBJ2-2, the V gene TRBV7-3, with a tentative D call TRBD2 (5 bases). Germline CDR1 SGHTA, CDR2 FQGTGA. The length of the CDR3 is 13 residues. Between the trimmed V and J ends, which lost 3 bases and 7 bases, there was a span of 9 bases. CDR3 sequence reads: CASSFPSSGELFF. CDR3 nucleotide sequence: TGTGCCAGCAGCTTCCCTAGCAGCGGGGAGCTGTTTTTT.

V gene TRBV6-5 combines with J gene TRBJ2-7; D perhaps matches TRBD1 (6 bases). Germline CDR1 is MNHEY and CDR2 is SVGAGI. The length of the CDR3 is 15 residues. Trimming shortened V by 5 bases and J by 2 bases, and 16 bases separated the two germline ends. The CDR3 sequence: CASSTGQQATYEQYF. The CDR3, as DNA: TGTGCCAGCAGTACCGGACAGCAGGCAACCTACGAGCAGTACTTC.

The chain carries TRBV11-3 and TRBJ2-7, with a tentative D call TRBD1 (6 bases). CDR1 and CDR2 from the germline V gene are SGHNT and YENEEA. The length of the CDR3 is 12 residues. The germline V and J ends were trimmed by 5 bases and 4 bases, with 9 bases remaining between them. The CDR3: CASSKDSYEQYF. For the CDR3, the DNA is TGTGCCAGCAGCAAGGACAGTTACGAGCAGTACTTC.